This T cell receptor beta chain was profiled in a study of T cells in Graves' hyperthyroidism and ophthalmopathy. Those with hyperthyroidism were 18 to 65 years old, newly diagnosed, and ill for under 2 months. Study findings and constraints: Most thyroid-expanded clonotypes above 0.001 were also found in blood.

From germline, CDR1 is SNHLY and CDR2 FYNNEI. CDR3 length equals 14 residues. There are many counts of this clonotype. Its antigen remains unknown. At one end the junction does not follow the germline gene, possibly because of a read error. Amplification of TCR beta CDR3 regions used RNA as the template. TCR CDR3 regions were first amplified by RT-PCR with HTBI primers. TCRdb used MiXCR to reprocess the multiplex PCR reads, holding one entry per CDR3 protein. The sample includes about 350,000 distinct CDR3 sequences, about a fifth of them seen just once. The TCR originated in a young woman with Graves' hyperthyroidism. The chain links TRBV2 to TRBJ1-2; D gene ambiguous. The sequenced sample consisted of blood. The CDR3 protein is CASSEETGNYGYTF. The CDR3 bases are TGCGCCAGCAGTGAAGAGACGGGGAACTATGGCTACACCTTC.